Shown below are 24 T cell receptor beta chains from a single sample sequenced in a study of T cells in localized non-small cell lung cancer. The assay was immunoSEQ multiplex PCR, and TCRdb's table has in-frame clones only and misses some. The profile shows some 8,200 clones, roughly 60% of them singletons. The material sequenced was lymph node tissue, taken before any cancer treatment. All receptors derive from a male donor at least 60 years old with stage I squamous cell lung carcinoma.

The chain uses TRBV6-8 and TRBJ1-3, with D perhaps matching TRBD1 (5 bases). The V end lost 8 bases, the J end lost 4 bases, and 15 bases lay between the germline ends. The CDR3 runs to 14 residues. The germline gives CDR1 MNHGY, CDR2 SAAAGT. As DNA, the CDR3 is TGTGCCAGCTCGCGGGACCCGGGGGGAAACACCATATATTTT. This sequence encodes CASSRDPGGNTIYF.

The chain joins TRBV19 to TRBJ2-2; weak D call: TRBD1 (6 bases). The germline gives CDR1 LNHDA, CDR2 SQIVND (reference sequence). This CDR3 is built from 14 residues. V lost 7 bases to trimming and J lost 3 bases, with 12 bases between them. CDR3 amino acids: CASNRDPYTGELFF. The CDR3 DNA sequence: TGTGCCAGTAACAGGGACCCCTACACCGGGGAGCTGTTTTTT.

CDR3 nucleotides: TGTGCCTGGAGTGGTGGGGATCAGCCCCAGCATTTT. As protein: CAWSGGDQPQHF. The chain joins TRBV30 to TRBJ1-5; D call uncertain. CDR3 length equals 12 residues. Trimming removed 1 base from V and 5 bases from J, with 6 bases in between. Germline V gene sequence: CDR1 GTSNPN, CDR2 SVGIG (reference sequence). Full variable domain (missing parts from reference TRBV30 and TRBJ1-5): SQTIHQWPATLVQPVGSPLSLECTVEGTSNPNLYWYRQAAGRGLQLLFYSVGIGQISSEVPQNLSASRPQDRQFILSSKKLLLSDSGFYLCAWSGGDQPQHFGDGTRLSIL.

The chain uses TRBV19 and TRBJ1-1; D gene unclear. CDR3 size: 14 residues. V was pared by 1 base and J by 4 bases, with 10 bases between. In germline, CDR1 is LNHDA, CDR2 SQIVND (reference sequence). The CDR3 reads CASSIALGGTEAFF. For the CDR3, the DNA is TGTGCCAGTAGTATAGCCCTTGGTGGCACTGAAGCTTTCTTT.

The rearrangement uses TRBV6-8 and TRBJ1-2; TRBD1 agrees at 8 bases. The CDR3 is made up of 16 amino acids. With V trimmed by 6 bases and J by 4 bases, 13 bases remained unmatched. The V gene's germline CDR1 is MNHGY and CDR2 SAAAGT. CDR3 DNA sequence: TGTGCCAGCAGCCAACCCAGCAGGGGGCAAGGCTATGGCTACACCTTC. Its protein is CASSQPSRGQGYGYTF.

CDR3 residues: CASSQEPTYSYNEQFF. CDR3 bases: TGCGCCAGCAGCCAAGAGCCTACATACTCCTACAATGAGCAGTTCTTC. The genes are TRBV1 and TRBJ2-1. TRBV1 is shown as a pseudogene. CDR3 length: 16 amino acids.

This clone was found a few times. The chain couples TRBV19 to TRBJ2-2; no firm D call. V dropped 3 bases and J dropped 7 bases, with 6 bases sitting between them. Germline V gene lookup returns CDR1 LNHDA and CDR2 SQIVND (reference sequence). The CDR3 spans 12 residues. The CDR3 region has the DNA TGTGCCAGTAGTATTCCCGGCGGGGAGCTGTTTTTT. Its translation is CASSIPGGELFF. Supplemented by reference TRBV19 and TRBJ2-2, the full variable domain reads DGGITQSPKYLFRKEGQNVTLSCEQNLNHDAMYWYRQDPGQGLRLIYYSQIVNDFQKGDIAEGYSVSREKKESFPLTVTSAQKNPTAFYLCASSIPGGELFFGEGSRLTVL.

This clone has just a few counts. CDR3 residues: CASSRQEAFGYTF. The CDR3 DNA reads as TGTGCCAGCAGTAGGCAGGAAGCGTTCGGCTACACCTTC. The chain combines TRBV9 with TRBJ1-2; D remains unclear. CDR1 and CDR2 from the germline V gene are SGDLS and YYNGEE. This CDR3 is built from 13 residues. V lost 5 bases and J lost 8, with 16 bases in between.

This clone was detected a few times. The chain uses TRBV5-1 and TRBJ2-7; possibly TRBD1 for D (6 bases). Germline loops: CDR1 SGHRS, CDR2 YFSETQ. V lost 4 bases to trimming and J lost 7 bases, with 18 bases between them. CDR3 size: 14 residues. This chain's CDR3 is CASSLGTPTGEQYF. CDR3 coding DNA: TGCGCCAGCAGCCTAGGGACACCCACTGGGGAGCAGTACTTC.

The CDR3 here is CASSPKQGNTEAFF. DNA for the CDR3: TGTGCCAGCTCACCAAAGCAGGGAAATACTGAAGCTTTCTTT. The gene calls are TRBV18 and TRBJ1-1; the D gene is possibly TRBD1 (5 bases). The germline gives CDR1 KGHSH, CDR2 LQKENI. Trimming removed 2 bases at V and 5 bases at J, with 12 bases between. The length of the CDR3 is 14 residues.

The chain has TRBV25-1 and TRBJ1-2, with 8 bases matching TRBD1. After removal of 4 bases from V and 7 bases from J, the junction contained 8 bases not matched to a gene. The CDR3 is 14 residues long. The germline gives CDR1 MGHDK, CDR2 SYGVNS. CDR3 sequence: CASSARGLGSGYTF. The CDR3 coding sequence is TGTGCCAGCAGTGCCAGGGGGCTAGGCTCTGGCTACACCTTC.

The chain links TRBV19 to TRBJ1-5, with a tentative D call TRBD1 (5 bases). Trimming pared 7 bases from V and 1 base from J, leaving 11 bases between. This CDR3 spans 14 amino acids. The germline V gene encodes CDR1 LNHDA and CDR2 SQIVND (reference sequence). The CDR3 coding sequence is TGTGCCAGTAATTGGCAGGGAAGCAATCAGCCCCAGCATTTT. Encoded protein: CASNWQGSNQPQHF.

The chain recombines TRBV9 with TRBJ2-1; perhaps TRBD2 as D (6 bases). The ends were cut back, 2 bases at V and 5 bases at J, with 11 bases in the middle. Germline CDR1 and CDR2: SGDLS and YYNGEE. The CDR3 spans 14 residues. CDR3 nucleotide sequence: TGTGCCAGCAGCGTCAATAGCGGCAACAATGAGCAGTTCTTC. Its translation is CASSVNSGNNEQFF.

CDR3 DNA sequence: TGTGCCAGCAGTTTCTGGGCAGGTCCCCAGGGAAGCGGGCAGTACTTC. It translates to CASSFWAGPQGSGQYF. The rearrangement uses TRBV6-7 and TRBJ2-7; D is possibly TRBD1 or TRBD2 (5 bases each). TRBV6-7 is an ORF; its function is uncertain. Between the trimmed V and J ends, which lost 4 bases and 9 bases, there was a span of 25 bases. CDR3 length equals 16 residues.

With respect to this clone: The junction and the germline gene differ at one end; a read error may be behind it. The chain recombines TRBV5-1 with TRBJ1-2; 7 nucleotides align to TRBD1. Germline V gives CDR1 SGHRS, CDR2 YFSETQ. There are 15 residues in the CDR3. CDR3 nucleotide sequence: TGCGCCAACAGCTCCCGACGGGACAGTGCAGACGGCTACACCTTC. Translation: CANSSRRDSADGYTF.

The chain joins TRBV28 to TRBJ1-4, with 7 bases identical to TRBD1. V was clipped by 6 bases and J by 3 bases; unmatched bases: 4. Germline-derived CDR1 and CDR2 are MDHEN and SYDVKM. The CDR3 runs to 14 residues. The CDR3 protein is CASSTGQANEKLFF. The DNA of the CDR3 is TGTGCCAGCAGCACTGGACAGGCTAATGAAAAACTGTTTTTT.

On this clone: A junction end diverges from the germline sequence, so it may reflect a read error. This chain links TRBV25-1 with TRBJ2-7; 8 nucleotides match TRBD2. The length of the CDR3 is 14 residues. Germline assignment: CDR1 MGHDK and CDR2 SYGVNS. CDR3 residues: CVSSAAGTSYEQYF. The CDR3 region has the DNA TGTGTCAGCAGTGCGGCAGGGACTAGCTACGAGCAGTACTTC.

The rearrangement uses TRBV15 and TRBJ2-5, with D hard to call. Germline V gene data show CDR1 as LNHNV and CDR2 as YYDKDF (reference sequence). The CDR3 contains 14 residues. Between the trimmed V and J ends, which lost 0 bases and 4 bases, there was a span of 9 bases. CDR3 nucleotide sequence: TGTGCCACCAGCAGAGATAGAAGCCCAGAGACCCAGTACTTC. Protein sequence: CATSRDRSPETQYF.

This clone occurred once. The chain has TRBV5-1 and TRBJ1-1; 8 bases agree with TRBD1. V lost 8 bases and J lost 6; bases outside the gene matches: 12. The germline V gene encodes CDR1 SGHRS and CDR2 YFSETQ. The CDR3 totals 14 residues. CDR3 loop: CASQGAFIGSEAFF. The CDR3 nucleotides read TGCGCCAGTCAGGGGGCTTTCATCGGCTCTGAAGCTTTCTTT.

In its sample, this clone was seen a few times. This chain uses TRBV18 with TRBJ1-5; D gene uncertain. Germline-derived CDR1 and CDR2 are KGHSH and LQKENI. Trimming took 5 bases from V and 1 from J, leaving 3 bases between them. The CDR3 has 12 amino acids. CDR3 region: CASSRSNQPQHF. The CDR3 nucleotides read TGTGCCAGCTCAAGGAGCAATCAGCCCCAGCATTTT.

This clone was seen only a few times. This rearrangement joins TRBV19 to TRBJ1-2; 8 positions match TRBD1. CDR1 and CDR2 from the germline V gene are LNHDA and SQIVND (reference sequence). The CDR3 sequence is 12 residues long. The ends lost 4 bases at V and 6 bases at J; junction bases unmatched: 1. The CDR3 region has the DNA TGTGCCAGTAGTAGACAGGGGAATGGCTACACCTTC. It codes for CASSRQGNGYTF.

V is TRBV14 and J is TRBJ1-1, with D perhaps TRBD1 (5 bases). This CDR3 has 13 amino acids. Germline CDR1 SGHDN, CDR2 FVKESK. With 4 bases removed from V and 11 bases from J, the gap between germline ends came to 17 bases. CDR3 sequence (DNA): TGTGCCAGCAGCCTGTCAACGGTGGGGGGGGCTTTCTTT. Protein product: CASSLSTVGGAFF.

The table lists this clone with a few counts. The chain is built from TRBV15 and TRBJ1-5, with TRBD1 as a possible D gene (5 bases). CDR3 length equals 15 residues. V was cut by 1 base and J by 8 bases, with 15 bases left in between. Germline lookup yields CDR1 LNHNV and CDR2 YYDKDF (reference sequence). CDR3 in amino acids: CATSRAAGGEKPQHF. The CDR3 bases are TGTGCCACCAGCAGAGCCGCGGGAGGGGAGAAGCCCCAGCATTTT.

V usage is TRBV19 and J usage is TRBJ2-3; 12 bases agree with TRBD2. CDR3 length: 16 residues. V gave up 1 base and J gave up 3 bases; unmatched junction bases: 2. Germline V gene data show CDR1 as LNHDA and CDR2 as SQIVND (reference sequence). The CDR3 region is CASSIASGRVTDTQYF. The CDR3 DNA follows: TGTGCCAGTAGTATAGCTAGCGGGAGGGTGACAGATACGCAGTATTTT. Filled out from reference TRBV19 and TRBJ2-3, the complete variable domain reads DGGITQSPKYLFRKEGQNVTLSCEQNLNHDAMYWYRQDPGQGLRLIYYSQIVNDFQKGDIAEGYSVSREKKESFPLTVTSAQKNPTAFYLCASSIASGRVTDTQYFGPGTRLTVL.